This record looks at one T cell receptor (beta chain) sequence and its context. The data stem from a study of blood T cell repertoires in COVID-19. This table comes from immunoSEQ multiplex PCR, and its TCRdb copy is limited to in-frame clones, with some not included. The sample holds 200,000 to 250,000 clones, 82% seen once. This CDR3 has 14 residues. Germline CDR1 is SGHTA and CDR2 is FQGTGA. Unmatched junction bases numbered 3, after V lost 2 bases and J lost 5 bases. V and J are TRBV7-3 and TRBJ2-1; TRBD1 matches at 7 bases. Sequenced: PBMCs or T cells enriched from blood (not recorded which). This clonotype was sampled from a woman aged 55-70 years who had recovered from COVID-19. The CDR3 region has the DNA TGTGCCAGCAGCTTAGGACAGGCTAACAATGAGCAGTTCTTC. Its protein is CASSLGQANNEQFF.